These 22 T cell receptor beta chains were all obtained from the same sample, sequenced in a study of cytomegalovirus exposure and HLA in healthy donors. The PCR employed 60 Vbeta primers together with 13 Jbeta primers. Using immunoSEQ multiplex PCR, the repertoire was profiled, and TCRdb retains in-frame clones only, with some absent. The sample has tens of thousands of clones, roughly nine tenths seen once. Sequencing was performed on PBMCs. The receptors stem from a man aged 30 to 45 in good health and CMV-seropositive.

This rearrangement joins TRBV12-5 to TRBJ1-2; 12 positions match TRBD1. Germline V gives CDR1 LGHNT, CDR2 FRNRAP. V was clipped by 9 bases and J by 4 bases; unmatched bases: 3. The CDR3 has 13 amino acids. The CDR3 is CASGTGGFYGYTF. CDR3 nucleotide sequence: TGTGCTAGCGGGACAGGGGGCTTCTATGGCTACACCTTC.

This chain uses TRBV5-1 with TRBJ2-1; no definite D call. The germline gives CDR1 SGHRS, CDR2 YFSETQ. The germline V and J ends were trimmed by 1 base and 2 bases, with 7 bases remaining between them. The CDR3 covers 14 residues. The CDR3 protein is CASSLTEAYNEQFF. Written as DNA, the CDR3 is TGCGCCAGCAGCTTGACAGAAGCCTACAATGAGCAGTTCTTC. The full variable domain, with the rest looked up from reference TRBV5-1 and TRBJ2-1, is KAGVTQTPRYLIKTRGQQVTLSCSPISGHRSVSWYQQTPGQGLQFLFEYFSETQRNKGNFPGRFSGRQFSNSRSEMNVSTLELGDSALYLCASSLTEAYNEQFFGPGTRLTVL.

The chain carries TRBV9 and TRBJ2-3, with 11 bases lining up with TRBD1. This CDR3 is 16 amino acids long. With V trimmed by 4 bases and J by 0 bases, 4 bases remained unmatched. Germline-derived CDR1 and CDR2 are SGDLS and YYNGEE. The chain's CDR3 is CASSWRDRGSTDTQYF. The CDR3 coding sequence is TGTGCCAGCAGCTGGAGGGACAGGGGGAGCACAGATACGCAGTATTTT.

This sequence joins TRBV27 and TRBJ2-7; possible D gene TRBD2, 6 bases. In germline, CDR1 is MNHEY, CDR2 SMNVEV (reference sequence). V gave up 2 bases and J gave up 6 bases, with 14 bases separating them. The CDR3 consists of 14 residues. In DNA, the CDR3 is TGTGCCAGCAGTTTACGGGACTCGTTTCCCGAGCAGTACTTC. Protein product: CASSLRDSFPEQYF.

The CDR3 DNA sequence: TGTGCCAGTAGTATAGGGGGAGTCGGCAACAATGAGCAGTTCTTC. Amino acid sequence: CASSIGGVGNNEQFF. The gene calls are TRBV19 and TRBJ2-1; D is possibly TRBD2 (5 bases). The germline V and J ends were trimmed by 1 base and 5 bases, with 12 bases remaining between them. Germline-derived CDR1 and CDR2 are LNHDA and SQIVND (reference sequence). The CDR3 runs 15 residues.

The chain uses TRBV28 and TRBJ1-2; D not certain. Germline V gives CDR1 MDHEN, CDR2 SYDVKM. The CDR3 consists of 12 residues. The V end lost 3 bases, the J end lost 7 bases, and 9 bases lay between the germline ends. CDR3 sequence: CASSLGPVGYTF. In DNA form, the CDR3 reads TGTGCCAGCAGTTTGGGCCCGGTTGGCTACACCTTC.

V gene TRBV5-4 combines with J gene TRBJ2-1; D might be TRBD2 (6 bases). The germline gives CDR1 SGHNT, CDR2 YYREEE (reference sequence). The CDR3 has 15 amino acids. Trimming left V 4 bases short and J 3 bases short, with 14 bases between. CDR3 region: CASSRLAELYNEQFF. CDR3 bases: TGTGCCAGCAGCAGATTAGCGGAGCTCTACAATGAGCAGTTCTTC.

V usage is TRBV7-8 and J usage is TRBJ2-7, with TRBD2 identical over 12 bases. Germline V CDR1 and CDR2: SGHVS, FQNEAQ. The CDR3 is 15 amino acids. The V gene end was trimmed by 2 bases and the J gene end by 5 bases; junction bases not matched to a gene: 4. The DNA of the CDR3 is TGTGCCAGCAGCTTACGACTAGCGGGAGCCGACGAGCAGTACTTC. It translates to CASSLRLAGADEQYF.

V usage is TRBV13 and J usage is TRBJ2-2; the D gene is possibly TRBD2 (5 bases). The V gene's germline CDR1 is PRHDT and CDR2 FYEKMQ (reference sequence). CDR3 length: 17 residues. Trimming took 1 base from V and 5 from J, leaving 17 bases between them. The CDR3 here is CASSLEDSARATGELFF. For the CDR3, the DNA is TGTGCCAGCAGCTTAGAGGATAGCGCTCGGGCTACCGGGGAGCTGTTTTTT.

This chain links TRBV30 with TRBJ2-3; D might be TRBD1 (6 bases). CDR1 and CDR2 (germline): GTSNPN, SVGIG (reference sequence). The CDR3 contains 16 residues. Trimming left V 2 bases short and J 4 bases short, with 19 bases between. CDR3 protein: CAWSQGGLGIADTQYF. Here the CDR3 DNA reads TGTGCCTGGAGTCAAGGGGGTCTGGGGATCGCAGATACGCAGTATTTT.

The chain joins TRBV7-2 to TRBJ2-7; 13 bases map to TRBD2. The length of the CDR3 is 14 residues. From germline, CDR1 is SGHTA and CDR2 FQGNSA. Trimming took 3 bases from V and 10 from J; bases not matched to a gene: 6. DNA for the CDR3: TGTGCCAGCAGCTTTGGACTAGCGGGAGATTCTCAGTACTTC. Protein: CASSFGLAGDSQYF.

This clone came up once. The J gene is TRBJ2-7, the V gene TRBV30; 8 bases agree with TRBD1. CDR1 and CDR2 from the germline V gene are GTSNPN and SVGIG (reference sequence). This CDR3 comprises 15 residues. V shed 6 bases, J shed 7 bases, and the junction held 17 bases outside the gene matches. This CDR3 is CACSVPGTGSGEQYF. In nucleotides, the CDR3 is TGTGCCTGCTCAGTTCCCGGGACAGGATCGGGGGAGCAGTACTTC.

This sequence joins TRBV28 and TRBJ1-2; possible D gene TRBD1, 6 bases. This CDR3 region has 15 residues. The ends were cut back, 8 bases at V and 3 bases at J, with 19 bases in the middle. Germline V gene lookup returns CDR1 MDHEN and CDR2 SYDVKM. The CDR3 sequence: CASRVGTTAYYGYTF. For the CDR3, the DNA is TGTGCCAGCCGAGTCGGGACAACCGCTTACTATGGCTACACCTTC.

This rearrangement joins TRBV15 to TRBJ1-2; D ambiguous. CDR1 and CDR2 from the germline V gene are LNHNV and YYDKDF (reference sequence). Trimming pared 5 bases from V and 5 bases from J, leaving 18 bases between. The CDR3 spans 15 residues. The CDR3 here is CATSGSIGHFYGYTF. Here the CDR3 DNA reads TGTGCCACCAGCGGGAGCATTGGCCATTTTTATGGCTACACCTTC.

The V gene is TRBV18, the J gene TRBJ1-2; unclear D gene. The CDR3 is made up of 14 amino acids. Trimming pared 0 bases from V and 7 bases from J, leaving 12 bases between. Germline V CDR1 and CDR2: KGHSH, LQKENI. The CDR3 region is CASSPPSVQVGYTF. DNA of the CDR3: TGTGCCAGCTCACCACCATCCGTGCAGGTTGGCTACACCTTC.

J is TRBJ1-2 and V is TRBV9; D possibly corresponds to TRBD1 (5 bases). Trimming took 4 bases from V and 8 from J, leaving 12 bases between them. The CDR3 contains 12 residues. Germline-derived CDR1 and CDR2 are SGDLS and YYNGEE. CDR3 sequence (DNA): TGTGCCAGCAGCTCAGGGTTACCCGGCTACACCTTC. It specifies CASSSGLPGYTF. Combining the CDR3 with reference TRBV9 and TRBJ1-2 gives the whole variable domain DSGVTQTPKHLITATGQRVTLRCSPRSGDLSVYWYQQSLDQGLQFLIQYYNGEERAKGNILERFSAQQFPDLHSELNLSSLELGDSALYFCASSSGLPGYTFGSGTRLTVV.

V gene TRBV11-2 combines with J gene TRBJ2-5; 11 nucleotides agree with TRBD1. V trimming: 2 bases; J trimming: 5 bases; junction bases outside the gene matches: 7. The germline CDR1 and CDR2 sequences are SGHAT and FQNNGV. The length of the CDR3 is 16 residues. The CDR3 spells CASSLKGQGVWETQYF. The DNA of the CDR3 is TGTGCCAGCAGCTTAAAGGGACAGGGGGTTTGGGAGACCCAGTACTTC.

The genes are TRBV20-1 and TRBJ1-2; the D is unclear. The V and J ends lost 6 bases and 8 bases respectively, with 13 bases between them. The CDR3 is 11 residues long. The germline gives CDR1 DFQATT, CDR2 SNEGSKA (reference sequence). The CDR3 spells CSAAQGRGYTF. The DNA of the CDR3 is TGCAGTGCCGCACAAGGGAGGGGCTACACCTTC.

A few counts support this clone. The rearrangement uses TRBV6-1 and TRBJ1-1; no clear D gene. CDR3 length equals 15 residues. Germline V gene lookup returns CDR1 MNHNS and CDR2 SASEGT. The V end lost 6 bases, the J end lost 4 bases, and 18 bases lay between the germline ends. The DNA of the CDR3 is TGTGCCAGCAGAGTTCAGGTGGTAAGGCGCACTGAAGCTTTCTTT. Its translation: CASRVQVVRRTEAFF.

This chain connects TRBV7-8 to TRBJ2-7; 7 nucleotides match TRBD1. Trimming at V came to 4 bases and at J to 2 bases, leaving 8 bases not matched to a gene. Germline V gives CDR1 SGHVS, CDR2 FQNEAQ. The CDR3 is 15 amino acids. The CDR3 DNA is TGTGCCAGCAGCTACGTACAGGGGAACCCCTACGAGCAGTACTTC. This codes for CASSYVQGNPYEQYF.

This sequence joins TRBV27 and TRBJ1-1, with 10 bases aligning to TRBD1. CDR3 length equals 14 residues. Trimming removed 4 bases from V and 7 bases from J; junction bases left unmatched: 6. Germline loops: CDR1 MNHEY, CDR2 SMNVEV (reference sequence). CDR3 residues: CASSSDGQGVEAFF. CDR3 sequence (DNA): TGTGCCAGCAGTTCTGATGGACAGGGGGTTGAAGCTTTCTTT.

The CDR3 here is CASSLVSSGSGEQFF. CDR3 nucleotides: TGTGCCAGCAGCTTAGTGTCTAGCGGGAGTGGTGAGCAGTTCTTC. The rearrangement uses TRBV7-9 and TRBJ2-1; 10 bases align to TRBD2. Losses at the gene ends were 1 base for V and 9 bases for J; bases not matched to a gene: 6. This CDR3 contains 15 residues. Germline V gives CDR1 SEHNR, CDR2 FQNEAQ (reference sequence).